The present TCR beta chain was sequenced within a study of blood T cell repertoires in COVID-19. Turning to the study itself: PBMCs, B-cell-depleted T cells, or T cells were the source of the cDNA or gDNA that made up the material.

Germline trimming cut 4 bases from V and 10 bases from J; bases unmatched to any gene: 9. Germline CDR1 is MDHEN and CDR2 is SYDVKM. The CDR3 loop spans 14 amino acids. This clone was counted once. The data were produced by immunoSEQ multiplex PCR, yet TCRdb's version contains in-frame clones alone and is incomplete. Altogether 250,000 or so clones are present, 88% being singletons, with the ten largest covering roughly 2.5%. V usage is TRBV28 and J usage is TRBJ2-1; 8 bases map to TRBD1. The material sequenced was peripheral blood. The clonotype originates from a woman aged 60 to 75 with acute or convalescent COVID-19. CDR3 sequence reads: CASSSPGTGEEQFF. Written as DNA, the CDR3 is TGTGCCAGCAGTTCCCCAGGGACAGGAGAAGAGCAGTTCTTC.